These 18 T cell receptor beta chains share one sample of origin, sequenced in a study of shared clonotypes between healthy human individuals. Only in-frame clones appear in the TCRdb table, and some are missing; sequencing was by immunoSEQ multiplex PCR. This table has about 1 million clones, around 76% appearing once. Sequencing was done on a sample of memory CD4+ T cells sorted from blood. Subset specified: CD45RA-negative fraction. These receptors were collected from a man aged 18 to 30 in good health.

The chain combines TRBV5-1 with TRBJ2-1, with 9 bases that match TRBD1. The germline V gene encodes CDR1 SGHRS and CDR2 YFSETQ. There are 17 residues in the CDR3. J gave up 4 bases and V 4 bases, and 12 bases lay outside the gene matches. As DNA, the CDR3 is TGCGCCAGCAGCACGAGACCCGGGACAGGGACTTACAATGAGCAGTTCTTC. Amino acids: CASSTRPGTGTYNEQFF.

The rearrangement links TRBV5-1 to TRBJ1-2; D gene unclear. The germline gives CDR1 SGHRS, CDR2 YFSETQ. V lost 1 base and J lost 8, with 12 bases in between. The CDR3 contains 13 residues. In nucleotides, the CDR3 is TGCGCCAGCAGCTTGACCAGGTGGGGAGGCTACACCTTC. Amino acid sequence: CASSLTRWGGYTF.

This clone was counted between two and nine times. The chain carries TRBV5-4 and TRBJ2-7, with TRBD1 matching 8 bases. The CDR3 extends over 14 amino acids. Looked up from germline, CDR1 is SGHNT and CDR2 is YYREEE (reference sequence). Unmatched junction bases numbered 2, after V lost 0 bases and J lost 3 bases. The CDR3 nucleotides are TGTGCCAGCAGCTTGGAGACAGGGGTCTACGAGCAGTACTTC. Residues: CASSLETGVYEQYF.

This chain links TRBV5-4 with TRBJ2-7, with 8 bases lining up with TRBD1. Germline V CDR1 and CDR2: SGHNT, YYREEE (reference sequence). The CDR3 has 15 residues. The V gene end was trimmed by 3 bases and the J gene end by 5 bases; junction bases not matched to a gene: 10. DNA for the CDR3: TGTGCCAGCAGCTGGACCGGGACAGGTACTCACGAGCAGTACTTC. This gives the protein CASSWTGTGTHEQYF.

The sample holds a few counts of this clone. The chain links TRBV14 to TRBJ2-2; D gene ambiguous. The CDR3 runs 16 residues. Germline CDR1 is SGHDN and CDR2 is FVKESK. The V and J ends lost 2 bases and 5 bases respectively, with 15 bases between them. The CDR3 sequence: CASSQTTLTKTGELFF. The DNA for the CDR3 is TGTGCCAGCAGCCAAACCACCCTTACAAAGACCGGGGAGCTGTTTTTT.

CDR3 sequence (DNA): TGTGCCAGCTCACCACGGGTGTTCGAGACCCAGTACTTC. It yields the protein CASSPRVFETQYF. The J gene is TRBJ2-5, the V gene TRBV18, with D unresolved. CDR3 size: 13 residues. Germline loops: CDR1 KGHSH, CDR2 LQKENI. V was clipped by 1 base and J by 5 bases, with 8 bases between them.

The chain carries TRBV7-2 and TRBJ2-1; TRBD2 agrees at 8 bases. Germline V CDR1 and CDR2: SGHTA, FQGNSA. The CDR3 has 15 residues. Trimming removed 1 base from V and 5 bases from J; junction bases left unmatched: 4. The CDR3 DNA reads TGTGCCAGCAGCTTAGGACTAGCGCAACACAATGAGCAGTTCTTC. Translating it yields CASSLGLAQHNEQFF.

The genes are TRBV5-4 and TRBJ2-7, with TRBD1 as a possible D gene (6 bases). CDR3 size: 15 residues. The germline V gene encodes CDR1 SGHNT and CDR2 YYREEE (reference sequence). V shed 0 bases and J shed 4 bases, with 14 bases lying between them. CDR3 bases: TGTGCCAGCAGCTTGGCCAAGCAGGGGCCTTACGAGCAGTACTTC. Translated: CASSLAKQGPYEQYF.

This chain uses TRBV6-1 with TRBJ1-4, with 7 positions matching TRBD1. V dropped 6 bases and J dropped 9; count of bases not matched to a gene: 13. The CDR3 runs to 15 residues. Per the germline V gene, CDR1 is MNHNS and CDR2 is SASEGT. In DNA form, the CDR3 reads TGTGCCAGCAGAACCACCGGGACAGCGGACAAAAAACTGTTTTTT. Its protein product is CASRTTGTADKKLFF.

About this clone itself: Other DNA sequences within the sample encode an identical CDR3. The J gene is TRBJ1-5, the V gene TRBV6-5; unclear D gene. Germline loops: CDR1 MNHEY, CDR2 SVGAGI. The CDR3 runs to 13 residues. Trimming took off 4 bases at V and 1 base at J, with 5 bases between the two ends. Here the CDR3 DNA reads TGTGCCAGCAGTTTCGACAGCAATCAGCCCCAGCATTTT. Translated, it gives CASSFDSNQPQHF.

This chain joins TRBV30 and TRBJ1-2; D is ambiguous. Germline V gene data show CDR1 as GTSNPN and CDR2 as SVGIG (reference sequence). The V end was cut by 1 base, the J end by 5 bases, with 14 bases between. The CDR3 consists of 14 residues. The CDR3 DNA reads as TGTGCCTGGAGTGGAGAGGGCATGAAATATGGCTACACCTTC. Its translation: CAWSGEGMKYGYTF.

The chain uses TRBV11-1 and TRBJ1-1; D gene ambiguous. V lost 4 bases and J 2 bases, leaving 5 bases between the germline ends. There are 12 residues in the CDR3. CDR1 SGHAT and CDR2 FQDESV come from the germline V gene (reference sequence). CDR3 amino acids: CASSSRNTEAFF. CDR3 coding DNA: TGTGCCAGCAGCTCCCGTAACACTGAAGCTTTCTTT.

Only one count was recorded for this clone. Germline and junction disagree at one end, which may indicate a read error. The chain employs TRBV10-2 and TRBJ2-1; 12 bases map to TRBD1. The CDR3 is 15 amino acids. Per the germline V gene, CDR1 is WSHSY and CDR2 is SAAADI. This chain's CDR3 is CASRDRGLGNNQQFF. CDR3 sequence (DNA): TGCGCCAGCCGGGACAGGGGGCTAGGGAACAATCAGCAGTTCTTC.

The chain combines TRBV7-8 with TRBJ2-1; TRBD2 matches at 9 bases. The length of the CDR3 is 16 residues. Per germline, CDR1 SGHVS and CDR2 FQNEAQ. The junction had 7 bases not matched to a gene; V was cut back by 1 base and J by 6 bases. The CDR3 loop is CASSLVSSGTFNEQFF. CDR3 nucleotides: TGTGCCAGCAGCTTAGTGTCTAGCGGGACTTTCAATGAGCAGTTCTTC.

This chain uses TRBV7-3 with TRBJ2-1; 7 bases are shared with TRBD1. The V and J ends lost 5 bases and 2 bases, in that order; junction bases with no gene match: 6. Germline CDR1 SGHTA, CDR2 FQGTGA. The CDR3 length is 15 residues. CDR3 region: CASSLGTATYNEQFF. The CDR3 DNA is TGTGCCAGCAGCCTCGGGACAGCGACCTACAATGAGCAGTTCTTC.

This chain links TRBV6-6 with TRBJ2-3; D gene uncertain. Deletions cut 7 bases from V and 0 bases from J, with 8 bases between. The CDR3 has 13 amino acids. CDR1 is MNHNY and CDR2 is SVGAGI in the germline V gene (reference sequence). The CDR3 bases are TGTGCCAGCAACGGACCTAGCACAGATACGCAGTATTTT. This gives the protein CASNGPSTDTQYF.

CDR3 loop: CAIGDNSGNTIYF. CDR3 coding DNA: TGTGCCATCGGGGACAATTCTGGAAACACCATATATTTT. This rearrangement joins TRBV10-3 to TRBJ1-3, with D possibly TRBD1 on 6 matching bases. With 8 bases removed from V and 1 base from J, the gap between germline ends came to 9 bases. Germline CDR1 and CDR2: ENHRY and SYGVKD. The CDR3 is 13 amino acids.

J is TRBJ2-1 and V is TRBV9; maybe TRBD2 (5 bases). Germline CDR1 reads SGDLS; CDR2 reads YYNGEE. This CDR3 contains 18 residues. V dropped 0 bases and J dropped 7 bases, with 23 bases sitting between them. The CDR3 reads CASSVEIRSSKGGNEQFF. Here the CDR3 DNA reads TGTGCCAGCAGCGTAGAGATCAGATCATCCAAGGGCGGGAATGAGCAGTTCTTC.